A single sample gave rise to the 20 T cell receptor beta chains below, sequenced in a study of blood T cell repertoires in COVID-19. Measured with immunoSEQ multiplex PCR; TCRdb has only the in-frame clones, and not every one. The table records about 71,000 clones, around 90% of them present only once. Input material: peripheral blood. These TCRs come from a woman older than 75 with acute or convalescent COVID-19.

This clone was seen once. The genes are TRBV4-1 and TRBJ2-3, with 9 bases lining up with TRBD2. J lost 3 bases, V lost 0 bases, and 13 bases had no gene match. Germline CDR1 is MGHRA and CDR2 is YSYEKL. The CDR3 has 19 residues. Written as DNA, the CDR3 is TGCGCCAGCAGCCAAGATCCCCGTGCGACTAGCGGTCTGACAGATACGCAGTATTTT. Translated: CASSQDPRATSGLTDTQYF.

The chain couples TRBV6-6 to TRBJ2-7; D might be TRBD1 (5 bases). Trimming stripped 5 bases from V and 2 bases from J, with 7 bases between. Germline V CDR1 and CDR2: MNHNY, SVGAGI (reference sequence). The CDR3 is 12 residues long. The CDR3 nucleotides read TGTGCCAGCAGTCGACAGACCTACGAGCAGTACTTC. Residues: CASSRQTYEQYF.

The genes are TRBV19 and TRBJ2-5; 7 positions agree with TRBD1. In germline, CDR1 is LNHDA, CDR2 SQIVND (reference sequence). The CDR3 is 14 amino acids. Unmatched junction bases numbered 5, after V lost 5 bases and J lost 2 bases. CDR3 DNA: TGTGCCAGTAGTGTGGGACAGCGACAAGAGACCCAGTACTTC. It translates to CASSVGQRQETQYF.

The rearrangement links TRBV6-5 to TRBJ1-2; 7 positions agree with TRBD1. Germline trimming cut 2 bases from V and 2 bases from J; bases unmatched to any gene: 5. Germline-derived CDR1 and CDR2 are MNHEY and SVGAGI. The CDR3 runs to 15 residues. This chain's CDR3 is CASSYHPGQNYGYTF. The CDR3 nucleotides are TGTGCCAGCAGTTACCATCCGGGACAGAACTATGGCTACACCTTC.

This rearrangement joins TRBV12-3 or TRBV12-4 to TRBJ2-7; possible D gene TRBD1, 6 bases. The CDR3 is 11 amino acids. The germline V and J ends were trimmed by 4 bases and 5 bases, with 6 bases remaining between them. In DNA form, the CDR3 reads TGTGCCAGCAGTTACAGGGACGAGCAGTACTTC. Its translation is CASSYRDEQYF.

This clone was observed once. The chain uses TRBV5-1 and TRBJ2-3; 7 nucleotides agree with TRBD1. The length of the CDR3 is 15 residues. CDR1 is SGHRS and CDR2 is YFSETQ in the germline V gene. V lost 7 bases and J lost 4; bases outside the gene matches: 12. In DNA, the CDR3 is TGCGCCAGCTTCGACGGGACAGCGATTTCAGATACGCAGTATTTT. Its protein product is CASFDGTAISDTQYF.

V and J are TRBV18 and TRBJ1-5; D uncertain. V was shortened by 5 bases and J by 0 bases, with 8 bases between the two germline ends. This CDR3 region has 14 residues. Germline V gene lookup returns CDR1 KGHSH and CDR2 LQKENI. DNA of the CDR3: TGTGCCAGCTCAAGCTCCTCTAGCAATCAGCCCCAGCATTTT. Protein product: CASSSSSSNQPQHF.

This clone was picked up one time. The chain links TRBV4-1 to TRBJ2-4; D gene ambiguous. Looked up from germline, CDR1 is MGHRA and CDR2 is YSYEKL. The CDR3 spans 15 residues. With 0 bases removed from V and 11 bases from J, the gap between germline ends came to 17 bases. CDR3 DNA sequence: TGCGCCAGCAGCCAAGATATGCGAGGCCCTCCAGTTCAGTACTTC. This codes for CASSQDMRGPPVQYF.

This clone is a singleton in its sample. V and J are TRBV9 and TRBJ2-3, with D possibly being TRBD1 (6 bases). Germline CDR1 reads SGDLS; CDR2 reads YYNGEE. Trimming shortened V by 0 bases and J by 4 bases, and 12 bases separated the two germline ends. This CDR3 comprises 15 residues. CDR3 coding DNA: TGTGCCAGCAGCGTAGTAGGAGCAGGGGCAGATACGCAGTATTTT. Its protein is CASSVVGAGADTQYF.

CDR3 sequence: CANGRDKNEQFF. As DNA, the CDR3 is TGTGCCAACGGTCGTGATAAGAATGAGCAGTTCTTC. The chain recombines TRBV10-3 with TRBJ2-1, with D unresolved. Deletions cut 10 bases from V and 7 bases from J, with 14 bases between. The CDR3 consists of 12 residues. CDR1 is ENHRY, CDR2 SYGVKD, per germline.

This clone was recorded a few times. The rearrangement joins TRBV19 to TRBJ2-7; TRBD2 aligns across 12 bases. Germline CDR1 is LNHDA and CDR2 is SQIVND (reference sequence). The CDR3 is made up of 15 amino acids. Trimming cost V 5 bases and J 2 bases; bases outside gene matches: 4. The CDR3 spells CASSATSGGPYEQYF. The CDR3 coding sequence is TGTGCCAGTAGTGCGACTAGCGGGGGACCCTACGAGCAGTACTTC.

V and J are TRBV5-4 and TRBJ1-1; D call uncertain. CDR3 length: 13 residues. V gave up 2 bases and J gave up 2 bases, with 7 bases separating them. Per germline, CDR1 SGHNT and CDR2 YYREEE (reference sequence). The DNA for the CDR3 is TGTGCCAGCAGCTTCGGAGAAAACACTGAAGCTTTCTTT. Amino acids: CASSFGENTEAFF.

The chain combines TRBV5-1 with TRBJ2-7, with 9 bases matching TRBD2. The CDR3 sequence is 14 residues long. The germline V gene has CDR1 SGHRS and CDR2 YFSETQ. The junction had 7 bases not matched to a gene; V was cut back by 6 bases and J by 3 bases. The CDR3 loop reads CASKRAGGDYEQYF. CDR3 in DNA: TGCGCCAGCAAACGAGCGGGGGGTGACTACGAGCAGTACTTC. The entire variable domain, with the rest obtained from reference TRBV5-1 and TRBJ2-7, is as follows: KAGVTQTPRYLIKTRGQQVTLSCSPISGHRSVSWYQQTPGQGLQFLFEYFSETQRNKGNFPGRFSGRQFSNSRSEMNVSTLELGDSALYLCASKRAGGDYEQYFGPGTRLTVT.

This rearrangement joins TRBV7-9 to TRBJ2-3; TRBD2 agrees at 7 bases. There are 15 residues in the CDR3. From germline, CDR1 is SEHNR and CDR2 FQNEAQ (reference sequence). J gave up 4 bases and V 3 bases, and 7 bases lay outside the gene matches. CDR3 sequence reads: CASSFPGLAADTQYF. In DNA, the CDR3 is TGTGCCAGCAGCTTTCCTGGGCTAGCGGCAGATACGCAGTATTTT.

The DNA for the CDR3 is TGCGCCAGCAGTCTCAAACGGAGAGGCATAGGTGAAGCTTTCTTT. This codes for CASSLKRRGIGEAFF. V and J are TRBV10-1 and TRBJ1-1; D uncertain. Between the trimmed V and J ends, which lost 5 bases and 7 bases, there was a span of 20 bases. This CDR3 is 15 amino acids long. Germline CDR1 WNHNN, CDR2 SYGVQD (reference sequence).

The J gene is TRBJ1-1, the V gene TRBV5-1; possible D gene TRBD1, 5 bases. This CDR3 region has 15 residues. V was pared by 2 bases and J by 1 base, with 12 bases between. Germline CDR1 reads SGHRS; CDR2 reads YFSETQ. The CDR3: CASSLPGPKNTEAFF. The CDR3 DNA is TGCGCCAGCAGCTTACCAGGGCCGAAGAACACTGAAGCTTTCTTT.

The chain links TRBV4-3 to TRBJ1-5; maybe TRBD1 (5 bases). Germline V gives CDR1 LGHNA, CDR2 YSLEER. The CDR3 is 15 residues long. V lost 0 bases and J lost 6, with 12 bases in between. The CDR3 here is CASSQDLRAGQPQHF. CDR3 bases: TGCGCCAGCAGCCAAGATCTCAGGGCCGGTCAGCCCCAGCATTTT.

This clone was detected a few times. The chain links TRBV5-6 to TRBJ1-3; 7 positions agree with TRBD1. The CDR3 sequence is 17 residues long. Per the germline V gene, CDR1 is SGHDT and CDR2 is YYEEEE. The V segment lost 5 bases and the J segment 3 bases; nucleotides outside the gene matches: 14. The CDR3 nucleotides are TGTGCCAGCAGGGACAAGACAGGGAGTGCGGGTGGAAACACCATATATTTT. Translation: CASRDKTGSAGGNTIYF.

This clone was recorded once. The J gene is TRBJ2-7, the V gene TRBV28; the D gene is possibly TRBD1 (5 bases). Trimming left V 10 bases short and J 2 bases short, with 15 bases between. The CDR3 has 13 residues. Germline CDR1 is MDHEN and CDR2 is SYDVKM. The CDR3 nucleotides are TGTGCCACTATCCAGGGATTCCCCTACGAGCAGTACTTC. Protein sequence: CATIQGFPYEQYF. The whole variable domain, remainder taken from reference TRBV28 and TRBJ2-7, is DVKVTQSSRYLVKRTGEKVFLECVQDMDHENMFWYRQDPGLGLRLIYFSYDVKMKEKGDIPEGYSVSREKKERFSLILESASTNQTSMYLCATIQGFPYEQYFGPGTRLTVT.

This chain uses TRBV2 with TRBJ1-5; TRBD1 agrees at 7 bases. Looked up from germline, CDR1 is SNHLY and CDR2 is FYNNEI. Losses at the gene ends were 7 bases for V and 1 base for J; bases not matched to a gene: 1. The CDR3 is 13 amino acids. CDR3 protein: CASKGQSNQPQHF. The DNA for the CDR3 is TGTGCCAGCAAGGGACAGAGCAATCAGCCCCAGCATTTT.